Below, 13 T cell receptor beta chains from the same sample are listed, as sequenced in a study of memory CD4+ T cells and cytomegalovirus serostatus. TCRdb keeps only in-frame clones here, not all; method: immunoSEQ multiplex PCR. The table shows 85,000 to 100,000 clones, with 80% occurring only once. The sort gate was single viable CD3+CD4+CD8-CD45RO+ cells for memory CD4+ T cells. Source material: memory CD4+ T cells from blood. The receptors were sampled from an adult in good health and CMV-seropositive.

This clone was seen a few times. The CDR3 coding sequence is TGTGCCAGCTCACCAGGGGATGTGTACACTGAAGCTTTCTTT. The encoded protein is CASSPGDVYTEAFF. The rearrangement uses TRBV18 and TRBJ1-1; D is uncertain. V was cut by 2 bases and J by 3 bases, with 10 bases left in between. The V gene's germline CDR1 is KGHSH and CDR2 LQKENI. The CDR3 runs to 14 residues.

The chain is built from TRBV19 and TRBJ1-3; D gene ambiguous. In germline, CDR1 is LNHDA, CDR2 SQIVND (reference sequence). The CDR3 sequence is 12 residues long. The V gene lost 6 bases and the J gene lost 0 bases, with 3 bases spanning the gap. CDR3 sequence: CASSPSGNTIYF. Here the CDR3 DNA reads TGTGCCAGTAGCCCCTCTGGAAACACCATATATTTT.

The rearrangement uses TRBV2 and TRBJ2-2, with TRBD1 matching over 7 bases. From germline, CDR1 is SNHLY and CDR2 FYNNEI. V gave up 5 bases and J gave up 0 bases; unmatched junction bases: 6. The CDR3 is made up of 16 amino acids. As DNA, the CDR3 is TGTGCCAGCAGTCCACAGGGGATAACGAACACCGGGGAGCTGTTTTTT. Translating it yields CASSPQGITNTGELFF.

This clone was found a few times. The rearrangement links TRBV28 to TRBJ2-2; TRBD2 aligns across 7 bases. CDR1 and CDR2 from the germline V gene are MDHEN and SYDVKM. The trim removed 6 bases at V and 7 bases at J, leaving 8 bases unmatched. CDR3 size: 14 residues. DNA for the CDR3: TGTGCCAGCAGAAAGGGGAGGGACGGCGGGGAGCTGTTTTTT. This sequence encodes CASRKGRDGGELFF.

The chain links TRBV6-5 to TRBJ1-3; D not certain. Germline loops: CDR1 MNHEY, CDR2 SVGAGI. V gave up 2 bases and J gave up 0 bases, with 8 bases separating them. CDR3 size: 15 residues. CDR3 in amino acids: CASSYSGFSGNTIYF. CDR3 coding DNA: TGTGCCAGCAGTTACAGTGGGTTCTCTGGAAACACCATATATTTT.

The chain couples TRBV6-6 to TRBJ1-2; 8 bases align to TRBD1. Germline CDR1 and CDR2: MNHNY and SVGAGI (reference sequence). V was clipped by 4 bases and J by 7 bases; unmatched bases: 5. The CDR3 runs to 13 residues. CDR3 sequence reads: CASSFGQGRGYTF. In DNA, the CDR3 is TGTGCCAGCAGTTTTGGACAGGGACGTGGCTACACCTTC.

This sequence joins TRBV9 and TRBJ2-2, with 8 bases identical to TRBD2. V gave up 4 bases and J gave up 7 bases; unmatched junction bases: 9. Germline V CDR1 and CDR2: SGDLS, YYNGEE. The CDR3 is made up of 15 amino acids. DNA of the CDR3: TGTGCCAGCAGCTCCCCGGGAGGGCCAATCGGGGAGCTGTTTTTT. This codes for CASSSPGGPIGELFF. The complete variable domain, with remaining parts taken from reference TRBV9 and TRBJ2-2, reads DSGVTQTPKHLITATGQRVTLRCSPRSGDLSVYWYQQSLDQGLQFLIQYYNGEERAKGNILERFSAQQFPDLHSELNLSSLELGDSALYFCASSSPGGPIGELFFGEGSRLTVL.

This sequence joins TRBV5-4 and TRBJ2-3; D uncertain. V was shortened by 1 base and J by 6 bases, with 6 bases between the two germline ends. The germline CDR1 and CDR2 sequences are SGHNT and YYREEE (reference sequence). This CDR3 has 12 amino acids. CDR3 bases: TGTGCCAGCAGCTTGTTATGGGATACGCAGTATTTT. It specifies CASSLLWDTQYF.

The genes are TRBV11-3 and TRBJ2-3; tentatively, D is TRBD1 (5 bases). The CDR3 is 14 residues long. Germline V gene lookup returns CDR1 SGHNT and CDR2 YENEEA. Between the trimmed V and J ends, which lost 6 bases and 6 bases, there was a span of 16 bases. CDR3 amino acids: CASSLQSGADTQYF. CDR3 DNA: TGTGCCAGCAGTCTCCAAAGTGGGGCGGATACGCAGTATTTT.

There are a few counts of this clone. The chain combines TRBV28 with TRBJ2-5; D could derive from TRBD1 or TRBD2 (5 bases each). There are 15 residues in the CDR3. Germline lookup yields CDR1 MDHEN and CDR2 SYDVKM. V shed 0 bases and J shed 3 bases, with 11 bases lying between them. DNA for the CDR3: TGTGCCAGCAGTTTATGGGGGGAGTTAAAAGAGACCCAGTACTTC. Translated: CASSLWGELKETQYF. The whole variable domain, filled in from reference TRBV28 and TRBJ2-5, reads DVKVTQSSRYLVKRTGEKVFLECVQDMDHENMFWYRQDPGLGLRLIYFSYDVKMKEKGDIPEGYSVSREKKERFSLILESASTNQTSMYLCASSLWGELKETQYFGPGTRLLVL.

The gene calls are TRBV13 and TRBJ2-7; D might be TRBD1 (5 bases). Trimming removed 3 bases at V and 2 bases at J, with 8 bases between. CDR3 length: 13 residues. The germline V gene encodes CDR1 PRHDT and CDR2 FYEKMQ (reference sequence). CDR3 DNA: TGTGCCAGCAGCTTGACAGCCACCTACGAGCAGTACTTC. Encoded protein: CASSLTATYEQYF.

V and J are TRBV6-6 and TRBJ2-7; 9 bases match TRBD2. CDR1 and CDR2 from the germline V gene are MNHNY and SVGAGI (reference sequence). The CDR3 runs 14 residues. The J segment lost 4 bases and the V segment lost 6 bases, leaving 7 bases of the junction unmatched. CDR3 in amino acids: CASRIAGDGYEQYF. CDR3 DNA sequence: TGTGCCAGCAGGATAGCGGGAGACGGGTACGAGCAGTACTTC.

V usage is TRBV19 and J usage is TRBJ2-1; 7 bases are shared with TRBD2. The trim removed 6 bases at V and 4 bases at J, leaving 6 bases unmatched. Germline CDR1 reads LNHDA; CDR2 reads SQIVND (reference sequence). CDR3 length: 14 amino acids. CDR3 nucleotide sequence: TGTGCCAGTAGACCGGGGAGGGGTTACAATGAGCAGTTCTTC. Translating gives CASRPGRGYNEQFF.